The TCR beta chain under discussion was sequenced for a study of T cell responses to AZD1222 COVID-19 vaccine (dated by TCRdb to 2020 to 2022). Turning to the overall study: Because spike-specific TCR depth and breadth did not differ between the two schedules, AZD1222 recipients who got a second dose at roughly 4 weeks were pooled with those who got a second dose at roughly 12 weeks. TCR sequencing covered approximately 230 trial participants: approximately 200 given two doses of AZD1222 and about 26 given two doses of MenACWY control vaccine. Trial participants were enrolled into age subgroups of 18-55, 56-69 and 70-plus years, which contained about 160, 30 and 59 TCR-sequenced participants, respectively. What the work shows at the level of the full study, not this receptor alone: After two AZD1222 doses, spike-specific TCR breadth and depth were significantly higher than at day 0 and than in MenACWY recipients. Because no day 14 peak-response samples were available, the repertoires could be characterized only after the peak T cell response. The vaccine-associated CD4 TCRs covered the entire spike protein, and the dominant responses fell in regions 160-218 and 743-854. Epitopes outside the regions mutated in the B.1.351 and B.1.1.7 variants were reportedly recognized by nearly half of the unique spike-specific TCRs. Only a handful of AZD1222 recipients were SARS-CoV-2 seropositive at baseline, limiting conclusions about previously exposed vaccinees. The 56-69-year group was small, and its depth increase did not reach significance, likely because of low power. Most participants were white British and females outnumbered males, and the authors suggested that clonal diversity may have been underestimated.

Interpreted using the paper, the time point label stands for: baseline before first vaccination. Vaccinee samples came from UK trials COV001 and COV002, including a single-blind randomized controlled phase 2/3 trial of AZD1222 (ChAdOx1 nCoV-19) in healthy adults. Trial participant PBMC samples were collected at day 0 and day 28 after the second dose for TCRbeta chain sequencing. The CDR3 regions of human TCRbeta chains were subjected to immunosequencing. In the authors' own workflow: TCRs in the repertoires were compared against a reference library of SARS-CoV-2-specific TCRs that had been generated with the MIRA antigen-specificity platform. Breadth was defined as the fraction of unique TCRs that were SARS-CoV-2-associated, and depth was defined as the fraction of total T cells that were SARS-CoV-2-associated. Using the MIRA data, each spike-specific TCR was assigned both to the spike region to which the TCR was reactive and to a CD4 or CD8 class. Log10-transformed breadth and depth values were compared by one-way ANOVA with Sidak's multiple comparisons tests. TCRdb limited this immuneACCESS table to in-frame rearrangements with V and J called. A share of clones is missing; checked studies link under half to unresolved V genes, and the rest is unexplained. The V and J calls and clone size come from that table; D and trimming were worked out from the DNA. The table for this sample lists about 140,000 clones; about 90% of them were counted only once. The ten most abundant clones make up approximately 6% of the sample.

This clone was detected once. Its antigen specificity is not known. One base away there is no much larger clone; base qualities are not given. The CDR3 sequence holds 14 residues, the cysteine and phenylalanine included. The kept DNA is CDR3 alone, 42 bases in frame from the first base. Via the germline V gene, CDR1 is MNHEY and CDR2 SVGEGT. Trimming leaves V shorter by 5 bases and J shorter by 7 bases, with the junction holding 6 bases beyond the gene matches. The chain uses TRBV6-2 or TRBV6-3 and TRBJ1-5; 9 bases in the middle match TRBD1. The material sequenced was peripheral blood, taken on day 0 of AZD1222 vaccination. The source is an adult in good health. The nucleotide sequence is TGTGCCAGCAGTCTGACAGGGGGAGGACAGCCCCAGCATTTT. It encodes CASSLTGGGQPQHF.